These T cell receptor beta chains were read from a single sample in a study of T cell repertoires in cytomegalovirus infection. From the reads, TCRdb called clonotypes with MiXCR, one entry per CDR3 protein. This table holds around 320,000 distinct CDR3 sequences, 9.5% found once. Source material: PBMCs. All receptors come from a human donor in good health (CMV status not recorded). Some clones in this sample may be carry-over from other donors' samples. CDR3s include the opening cysteine and the closing phenylalanine or tryptophan. Each record gives: J gene, clone size, D gene, CDR3 length, V gene, CDR3 protein, CDR3 DNA. D genes are given only for firm matches. Rows may omit the clone size; those that give it use once, few, many or a size class.

>TRBJ2-2|many|-|13|TRBV7-6
CASSSRNPGELFF
TGTGCCAGCAGCTCCCGGAACCCCGGGGAGCTGTTTTTT
>TRBJ1-4|few|-|14|TRBV28
CASSLTLMNEKLFF
TGTGCCAGCAGTTTGACACTAATGAATGAAAAACTGTTTTTT
>TRBJ2-1|many|-|16|TRBV4-3
CASSHREVEDDNEQFF
TGCGCCAGCAGCCACCGAGAGGTAGAAGATGACAATGAGCAGTTCTTC
>TRBJ1-6|many|-|13|TRBV7-2
CASSSGLYSPLHF
TGTGCCAGCAGTTCGGGACTTTATTCACCCCTCCACTTT
>TRBJ2-5|few|TRBD2|14|TRBV20-1
CSALRASGQKTQYF
TGCAGTGCTCTCCGGGCTAGCGGCCAGAAGACCCAGTACTTC
>TRBJ1-6|many|TRBD1|15|TRBV7-6
CASSLFRGRDSPLHF
TGTGCCAGCAGCTTATTCAGGGGGCGCGATTCACCCCTCCACTTT
>TRBJ2-5|-|-|12|TRBV30
CAWTDSQETQYF
TGTGCCTGGACGGACAGTCAAGAGACCCAGTACTTC
>TRBJ1-2|few|-|14|TRBV11-2
CASSHTGSGYGYTF
TGTGCCAGCAGCCATACAGGGTCTGGGTATGGCTACACCTTC
>TRBJ2-5|-|TRBD1|14|TRBV28
CASRGQGTGETQYF
TGTGCCAGCAGGGGACAGGGGACTGGGGAGACCCAGTACTTC
>TRBJ2-2|many|TRBD2|17|TRBV7-2
CASSTTTSGSVTGELFF
TGTGCCAGCAGCACAACGACTAGCGGGAGTGTCACCGGGGAGCTGTTTTTT
>TRBJ2-5|-|-|14|TRBV7-6
CASSPSAGQETQYF
TGTGCCAGCAGCCCATCGGCTGGTCAAGAGACCCAGTACTTC
>TRBJ2-1|many|-|14|TRBV10-3
CAISGSGERNEQFF
TGTGCCATCAGTGGGTCAGGGGAACGCAATGAGCAGTTCTTC
>TRBJ2-1|many|-|14|TRBV7-2
CASTQGGLYNEQFF
TGTGCCAGCACCCAGGGGGGCCTCTACAATGAGCAGTTCTTC
>TRBJ2-3|many|-|14|TRBV7-9
CASSMGPGTDTQYF
TGTGCCAGCAGCATGGGACCCGGCACAGATACGCAGTATTTT
>TRBJ2-2|-|-|15|TRBV4-1
CASSHFHPNTGELFF
TGCGCCAGCAGCCACTTTCACCCGAACACCGGGGAGCTGTTTTTT
>TRBJ2-1|many|TRBD2|17|TRBV7-2
CASFRTSGPSSYNEQFF
TGTGCCAGCTTCCGGACTAGCGGGCCCAGCTCCTACAATGAGCAGTTCTTC
>TRBJ1-1|few|-|13|TRBV19
CASSLTRGPEAFF
TGTGCCAGTAGCCTGACTAGGGGCCCTGAAGCTTTCTTT
>TRBJ2-7|-|TRBD1|15|TRBV28
CASKAGTGERYEQYF
TGTGCCAGCAAAGCCGGGACAGGGGAGCGGTACGAGCAGTACTTC
>TRBJ2-7|many|-|14|TRBV4-3
CASSQAHRDDEQYF
TGCGCCAGCAGCCAAGCGCACAGGGACGACGAGCAGTACTTC
>TRBJ1-2|few|-|14|TRBV6-6
CASSYGAANYGYTF
TGTGCCAGCAGTTACGGAGCAGCTAACTATGGCTACACCTTC
>TRBJ2-2|once|-|12|TRBV27
CASSIISGELFF
TGTGCCAGCAGCATTATATCCGGGGAGCTGTTTTTT
>TRBJ2-3|few|TRBD1|16|TRBV28
CASTARTGKSTDTQYF
TGTGCCAGCACCGCGAGGACAGGGAAGAGCACAGATACGCAGTATTTT
>TRBJ2-5|many|-|15|TRBV7-2
CASSLGGSRGETQYF
TGTGCCAGCAGCTTAGGAGGGTCGCGGGGTGAGACCCAGTACTTC
>TRBJ2-5|many|TRBD2|16|TRBV7-6
CASSLARAGGLETQYF
TGTGCCAGCAGCTTAGCCCGAGCGGGGGGGCTCGAGACCCAGTACTTC
>TRBJ2-7|few|TRBD2|12|TRBV7-9
CASSQRGGEQYF
TGTGCCAGCAGCCAGCGGGGGGGGGAGCAGTACTTC
>TRBJ1-1|many|-|15|TRBV7-2
CASSLRAGLNTEAFF
TGTGCCAGCAGCTTAAGGGCAGGATTGAACACTGAAGCTTTCTTT
>TRBJ1-1|many|TRBD1|19|TRBV5-4
CASSPMTISTGQGNTEAFF
TGTGCCAGCAGCCCCATGACCATCAGTACGGGACAGGGGAACACTGAAGCTTTCTTT
>TRBJ1-2|many|TRBD1|15|TRBV11-2
CASSYFRDRVGGYTF
TGTGCCAGCAGCTATTTCAGGGACAGGGTCGGTGGCTACACCTTC
>TRBJ2-7|few|TRBD2|16|TRBV9
CASSVGSGRGADEQYF
TGTGCCAGCAGCGTAGGGAGTGGGAGGGGAGCCGACGAGCAGTACTTC
>TRBJ2-7|many|TRBD1|16|TRBV7-2
CASSSGPRDSSYEQYF
TGTGCCAGCAGCTCCGGTCCCCGGGACAGCTCCTACGAGCAGTACTTC
>TRBJ1-5|many|-|14|TRBV6-6
CASSSQGDYQPQHF
TGTGCCAGCAGTTCACAGGGCGATTATCAGCCCCAGCATTTT
>TRBJ2-4|many|-|11|TRBV6-1
CASTSIGVQYF
TGTGCCAGCACCTCCATCGGGGTTCAGTACTTC
>TRBJ2-2|few|-|16|TRBV30
CAWGAGPDVNTGELFF
TGTGCCTGGGGAGCGGGCCCGGACGTGAACACCGGGGAGCTGTTTTTT
>TRBJ1-6|few|-|16|TRBV6-2/TRBV6-3
CASSYGGEGFNSPLHF
TGTGCCAGCAGCTACGGCGGTGAGGGGTTTAATTCACCCCTCCACTTT
>TRBJ2-5|many|TRBD2|16|TRBV6-1
CASKAAGIGLGETQYF
TGTGCCAGCAAGGCAGCGGGGATTGGATTAGGAGAGACCCAGTACTTC
>TRBJ2-4|many|TRBD1|14|TRBV11-1
CASSLQGAKNIQYF
TGTGCCAGCAGCTTACAGGGGGCAAAAAACATTCAGTACTTC
>TRBJ2-2|many|TRBD1|18|TRBV7-2
CASRGGQGSRANTGELFF
TGTGCCAGCAGGGGGGGACAGGGTAGCCGCGCGAACACCGGGGAGCTGTTTTTT
>TRBJ1-4|few|-|16|TRBV7-6
CASSSIPMSPNEKLFF
TGTGCCAGCAGCTCCATACCTATGAGTCCTAATGAAAAACTGTTTTTT
>TRBJ1-2|few|-|12|TRBV28
CASSFPTSGYTF
TGTGCCAGCAGTTTCCCAACCTCCGGCTACACCTTC
>TRBJ2-5|many|TRBD2|16|TRBV5-4
CASSPAGGGGGETQYF
TGTGCCAGCAGCCCGGCCGGCGGCGGGGGAGGGGAGACCCAGTACTTC
>TRBJ2-5|few|-|13|TRBV4-1
CASSQVSGETQYF
TGCGCCAGCAGCCAAGTTAGCGGAGAGACCCAGTACTTC
>TRBJ2-1|many|TRBD2|18|TRBV7-2
CASSLRLAGGGGVGEQFF
TGTGCCAGCAGCTTAAGACTAGCGGGGGGAGGAGGGGTAGGTGAGCAGTTCTTC
>TRBJ1-1|many|-|15|TRBV19
CASTDGRSGRTEAFF
TGTGCCAGTACCGACGGAAGGTCCGGACGGACTGAAGCTTTCTTT
>TRBJ2-3|few|TRBD2|16|TRBV7-9
CASSHLAGGGTDTQYF
TGTGCCAGCAGCCACCTAGCGGGAGGTGGCACAGATACGCAGTATTTT